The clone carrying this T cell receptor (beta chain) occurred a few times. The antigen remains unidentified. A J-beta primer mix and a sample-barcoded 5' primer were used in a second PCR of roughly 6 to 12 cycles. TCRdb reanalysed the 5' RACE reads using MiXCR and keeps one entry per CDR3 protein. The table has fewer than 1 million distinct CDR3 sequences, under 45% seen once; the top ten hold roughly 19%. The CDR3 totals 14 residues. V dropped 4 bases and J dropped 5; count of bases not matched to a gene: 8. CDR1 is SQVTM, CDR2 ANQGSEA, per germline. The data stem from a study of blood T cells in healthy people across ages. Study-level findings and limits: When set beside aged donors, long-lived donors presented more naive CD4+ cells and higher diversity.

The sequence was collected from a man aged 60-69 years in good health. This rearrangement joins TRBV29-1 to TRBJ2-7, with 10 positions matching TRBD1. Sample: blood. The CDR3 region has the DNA TGCAGCGTTGGGGGACAGGGGCCGTTCCACGAGCAGTACTTC. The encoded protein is CSVGGQGPFHEQYF.